This T cell receptor beta chain comes out of a study of blood T cell repertoires in COVID-19. This CDR3 comprises 12 residues. Trimming left V 3 bases short and J 10 bases short, with 7 bases between. Looked up from germline, CDR1 is MGHDK and CDR2 is SYGVNS. TCRdb's copy holds only in-frame clones and misses some; the assay was immunoSEQ multiplex PCR. The table includes around 150,000 clones, roughly 82% detected once. The sample was peripheral blood. This TCR was recovered from a man in his sixties or seventies with acute or convalescent COVID-19. V gene TRBV25-1 combines with J gene TRBJ1-6; D is uncertain. The CDR3 nucleotides read TGTGCCAGCAGTGACGGTTACTCACCCCTCCACTTT. Translation gives CASSDGYSPLHF.